These 7 T cell receptor beta chains share one sample of origin, sequenced in a study of T cells in Graves' hyperthyroidism and ophthalmopathy. Amplification of TCR beta CDR3 regions used RNA as the template. First-round RT-PCR targeting the TCR CDR3 was performed with the HTBI primer set. TCRdb reprocessed the multiplex PCR reads via MiXCR and lists one record per CDR3 protein. Seen here are over 250,000 distinct CDR3 sequences, 25% observed once, and the top ten hold approximately 30%. The sample comprised blood. The receptors shown here come from a man aged 40-49 years with Graves' hyperthyroidism that later progressed to Graves' ophthalmopathy.

This chain connects TRBV18 to TRBJ2-7; 7 bases align to TRBD2. The V and J ends lost 2 bases and 6 bases, in that order; junction bases with no gene match: 7. The CDR3 runs to 14 residues. Per germline, CDR1 KGHSH and CDR2 LQKENI. The CDR3 reads CASSPGTGGFEQYF. For the CDR3, the DNA is TGTGCCAGCTCACCAGGGACGGGAGGTTTCGAGCAGTACTTC.

At least ten counts were recorded for this clonotype. The chain is built from TRBV29-1 and TRBJ1-2, with D uncertain. CDR1 SQVTM and CDR2 ANQGSEA come from the germline V gene. Trimming cost V 4 bases and J 0 bases, with 12 bases left between them. CDR3 size: 14 residues. The CDR3 region is CSVGVPGANYGYTF. CDR3 nucleotide sequence: TGCAGCGTTGGAGTCCCGGGAGCTAACTATGGCTACACCTTC.

The chain joins TRBV20-1 to TRBJ2-7, with D perhaps TRBD2 (6 bases). CDR3 length equals 12 residues. Germline V lookup: CDR1 DFQATT, CDR2 SNEGSKA (reference sequence). Between the trimmed V and J ends, which lost 1 base and 4 bases, there was a span of 8 bases. The CDR3 sequence is CSARGGTYEQYF. The CDR3 nucleotides read TGCAGTGCTAGAGGGGGGACTTACGAGCAGTACTTC.

V and J are TRBV7-3 and TRBJ1-1; D perhaps matches TRBD1 (6 bases). The CDR3 is made up of 15 amino acids. Deletions cut 0 bases from V and 3 bases from J, with 11 bases between. CDR1 is SGHTA and CDR2 is FQGTGA in the germline V gene. CDR3 region: CASSLTGQRDTEAFF. The DNA of the CDR3 is TGTGCCAGCAGCTTAACGGGACAAAGGGACACTGAAGCTTTCTTT.

The table lists this clonotype with many counts. The chain is built from TRBV6-1 and TRBJ2-7, with 7 positions matching TRBD2. The germline V gene has CDR1 MNHNS and CDR2 SASEGT. Losses at the gene ends were 10 bases for V and 4 bases for J; bases not matched to a gene: 4. The CDR3 extends over 11 amino acids. The CDR3 loop reads CATASGYEQYF. CDR3 in DNA: TGTGCCACCGCTAGCGGTTACGAGCAGTACTTC.

This clonotype was recorded a few times. This chain uses TRBV6-1 with TRBJ1-5, with 12 bases lining up with TRBD1. Germline trimming cut 7 bases from V and 6 bases from J; bases unmatched to any gene: 10. The CDR3 has 16 residues. Germline CDR1 is MNHNS and CDR2 is SASEGT. CDR3 region: CASTPGTGGVSQPQHF. CDR3 nucleotides: TGTGCCAGCACCCCGGGGACAGGGGGCGTATCTCAGCCCCAGCATTTT.

This clonotype was seen repeatedly, ten times or more. This sequence joins TRBV5-1 and TRBJ2-7; 12 bases map to TRBD2. The J segment lost 1 base and the V segment lost 6 bases, leaving 2 bases of the junction unmatched. Germline lookup yields CDR1 SGHRS and CDR2 YFSETQ. The CDR3 consists of 14 residues. The CDR3 spells CASMGTSGSYEQYF. The DNA of the CDR3 is TGCGCCAGCATGGGGACTAGCGGGTCCTACGAGCAGTACTTC.